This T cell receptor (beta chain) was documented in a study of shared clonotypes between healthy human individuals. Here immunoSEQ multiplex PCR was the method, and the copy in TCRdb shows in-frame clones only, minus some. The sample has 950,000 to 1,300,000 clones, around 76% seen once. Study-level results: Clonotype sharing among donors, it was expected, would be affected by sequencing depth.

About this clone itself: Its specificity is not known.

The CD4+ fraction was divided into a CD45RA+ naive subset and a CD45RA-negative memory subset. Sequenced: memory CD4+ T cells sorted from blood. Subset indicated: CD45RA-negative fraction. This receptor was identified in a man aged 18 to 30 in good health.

CDR3 residues: CASSSPQGVPRKLFF. DNA of the CDR3: TGTGCCAGCAGCTCACCCCAAGGGGTACCTCGTAAACTGTTTTTT. V gene TRBV7-9 combines with J gene TRBJ1-4, with D possibly matching TRBD1 (5 bases). V was trimmed by 4 bases and J by 11 bases, leaving 20 bases between them. The CDR3 totals 15 residues. Per germline, CDR1 SEHNR and CDR2 FQNEAQ (reference sequence).